The rows below give T cell receptor beta chains drawn from one sample of a study of T cells expressing NK-cell markers. After re-calling the 5' RACE reads, TCRdb lists one entry per CDR3 protein, DNA absent. This listing includes 500,000 or so distinct CDR3 sequences. The sequenced sample was blood T cells: a sorted CD56 or NKG2C T cell subset, CD4+ or CD8+ T cells, or bulk PBMC T cells (not recorded which). These TCRs come from a man younger than 30 in good health. Both conserved end residues are part of each CDR3.

j_call v_call cdr3_length cdr3_aa
TRBJ2-3 TRBV27 15 CASVGLAGVEDTQYF
TRBJ1-1 TRBV12-3/TRBV12-4 15 CASSVPITGGTEAFF
TRBJ1-2 TRBV6-5 15 CASSYGDVGGYGYTF
TRBJ2-3 TRBV7-9 11 CASSLSSRTYF
TRBJ2-1 TRBV6-5 15 CASSYRGQGINEQFF
TRBJ2-1 TRBV27 15 CASSFRDGGYNEQFF
TRBJ2-7 TRBV12-3/TRBV12-4 18 CASSRYGVPGRLSYEQYF
TRBJ2-2 TRBV7-6 16 CASSLGAVATTGELFF
TRBJ1-2 TRBV7-9 14 CASTIRQGADGYTF
TRBJ2-4 TRBV28 15 CASSDGGLQKNIQYF
TRBJ2-1 TRBV20-1 16 CSAWAGLVMGNNEQFF
TRBJ2-5 TRBV18 14 CASSPGTTRDGQYF
TRBJ2-1 TRBV5-1 14 CASSLVLAPNEQFF
TRBJ1-1 TRBV7-3 13 CASSQGSRAEAFF
TRBJ2-7 TRBV20-1 11 CSARGDRRQYF
TRBJ2-1 TRBV6-2/TRBV6-3 16 CASSMPPAELYNEQFF
TRBJ2-3 TRBV27 16 CASSLSSRAHTDTQYF
TRBJ2-1 TRBV5-1 15 CASSLARLAGDEQFF
TRBJ1-5 TRBV7-2 15 CASSLAGLGNQPQHF
TRBJ2-3 TRBV2 15 CASGGLAGLTDTQYF
TRBJ1-1 TRBV6-2/TRBV6-3 17 CASSYLSEDVGYTEAFF
TRBJ2-6 TRBV12-3/TRBV12-4 17 CASSPGDRSSGANVLTF
TRBJ2-3 TRBV7-3 15 CASSLNPGVADTQYF
TRBJ1-5 TRBV10-3 16 CAISESPGTGVKAQHF
TRBJ2-3 TRBV6-4 16 CASSDGGRRGTDTQYF
TRBJ2-3 TRBV10-3 13 CATGSGETDTQYF
TRBJ2-2 TRBV20-1 15 CSARDYLAVTGELFF
TRBJ2-2 TRBV6-1 15 CASSTGTGYAGELFF
TRBJ2-7 TRBV13 14 CASSLDTDPYEQYF
TRBJ1-1 TRBV7-9 15 CASSPAGQIHTEAFF
TRBJ2-1 TRBV7-2 17 CASSAHSGQGAYNEQFF
TRBJ2-5 TRBV28 19 CASSFTFEGYRGEGETQYF
TRBJ2-7 TRBV5-6 14 CASSFDRTFYEQYF
TRBJ2-4 TRBV5-1 18 CASTATVTGNVAKNIQYF
TRBJ2-1 TRBV11-3 12 CASSFTTNEQFF
TRBJ2-2 TRBV7-9 17 CAAPELAHDANTGELFF
TRBJ1-5 TRBV20-1 13 CSATGATNQPQHF
TRBJ2-3 TRBV11-2 20 CASSYRDRTSGSLPTDTQYF
TRBJ2-1 TRBV11-1 15 CASSLGSSGDNEQFF
TRBJ2-1 TRBV5-8 15 CASSNLGEGPNEQFF
TRBJ2-3 TRBV11-2 18 CASSLERGLAGLTDTQYF
TRBJ2-5 TRBV12-3/TRBV12-4 14 CASSLSDRKETQYF
TRBJ2-1 TRBV7-9 15 CASSSDSRPYNEQFF
TRBJ1-5 TRBV5-1 15 CASSLGLSGDQPQHF
TRBJ1-1 TRBV10-3 13 CAISTGKESEAFF
TRBJ1-3 TRBV27 14 CASSNRVSGNTIYF
TRBJ2-2 TRBV7-2 12 CASSRVGGELFF
TRBJ2-2 TRBV12-3/TRBV12-4 17 CASSLVEAVANTGELFF
TRBJ1-6 TRBV6-5 16 CASSLGESSYNSPLHF
TRBJ2-1 TRBV12-3/TRBV12-4 13 CASSSSLSGEQFF
TRBJ1-1 TRBV6-1 14 CASSDGHRGTEAFF
TRBJ1-6 TRBV15 13 CATSGPANSPLHF
TRBJ2-3 TRBV24-1 15 CATSDFGEKADTQYF
TRBJ2-2 TRBV21-1 15 CASSILRRSTGELFF
TRBJ2-7 TRBV27 14 CASSPRTNSYEQYF